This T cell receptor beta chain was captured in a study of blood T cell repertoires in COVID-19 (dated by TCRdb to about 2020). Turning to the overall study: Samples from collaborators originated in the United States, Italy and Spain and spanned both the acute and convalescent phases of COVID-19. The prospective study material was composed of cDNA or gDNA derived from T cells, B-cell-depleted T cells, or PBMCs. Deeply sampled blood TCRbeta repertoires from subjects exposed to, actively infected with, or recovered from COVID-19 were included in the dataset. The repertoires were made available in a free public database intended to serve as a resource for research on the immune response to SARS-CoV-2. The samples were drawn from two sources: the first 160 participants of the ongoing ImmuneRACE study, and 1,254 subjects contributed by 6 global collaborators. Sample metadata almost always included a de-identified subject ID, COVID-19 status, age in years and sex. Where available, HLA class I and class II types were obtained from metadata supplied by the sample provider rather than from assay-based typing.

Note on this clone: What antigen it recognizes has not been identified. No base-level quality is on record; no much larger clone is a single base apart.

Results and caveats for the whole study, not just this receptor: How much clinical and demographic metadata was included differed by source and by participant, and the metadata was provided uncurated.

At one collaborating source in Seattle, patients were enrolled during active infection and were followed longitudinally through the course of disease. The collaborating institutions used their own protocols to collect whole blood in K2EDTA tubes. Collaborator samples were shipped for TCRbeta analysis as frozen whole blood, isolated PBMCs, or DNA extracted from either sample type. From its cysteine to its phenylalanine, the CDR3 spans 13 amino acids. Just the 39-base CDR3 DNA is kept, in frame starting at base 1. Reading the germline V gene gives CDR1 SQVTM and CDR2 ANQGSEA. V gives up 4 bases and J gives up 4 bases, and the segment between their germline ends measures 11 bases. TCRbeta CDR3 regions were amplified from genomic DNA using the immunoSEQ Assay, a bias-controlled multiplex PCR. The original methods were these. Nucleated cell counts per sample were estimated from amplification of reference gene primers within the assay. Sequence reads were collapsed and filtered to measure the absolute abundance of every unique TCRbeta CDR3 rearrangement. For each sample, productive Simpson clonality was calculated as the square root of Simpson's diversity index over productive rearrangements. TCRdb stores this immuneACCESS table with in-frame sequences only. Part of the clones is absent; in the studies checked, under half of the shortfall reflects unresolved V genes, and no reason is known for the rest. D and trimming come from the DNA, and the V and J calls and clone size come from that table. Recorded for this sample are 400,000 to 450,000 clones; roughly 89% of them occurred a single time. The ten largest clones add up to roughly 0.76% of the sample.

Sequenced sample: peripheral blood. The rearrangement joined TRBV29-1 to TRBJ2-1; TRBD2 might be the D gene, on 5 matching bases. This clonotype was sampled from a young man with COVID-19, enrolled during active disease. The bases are TGCAGCGTTGGACTAAAGAGGTACAATGAGCAGTTCTTC. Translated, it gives CSVGLKRYNEQFF.